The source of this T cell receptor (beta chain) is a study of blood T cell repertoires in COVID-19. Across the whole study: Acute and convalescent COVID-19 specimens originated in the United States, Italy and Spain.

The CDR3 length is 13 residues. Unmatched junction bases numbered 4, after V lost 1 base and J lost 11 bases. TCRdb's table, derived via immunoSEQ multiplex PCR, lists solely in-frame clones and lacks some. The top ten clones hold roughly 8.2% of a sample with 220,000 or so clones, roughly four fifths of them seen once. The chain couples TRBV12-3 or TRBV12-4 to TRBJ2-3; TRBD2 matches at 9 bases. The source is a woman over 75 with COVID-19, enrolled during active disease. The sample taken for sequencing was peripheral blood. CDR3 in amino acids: CASSLGLADQQYF. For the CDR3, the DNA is TGTGCCAGCAGTTTAGGACTAGCGGATCAGCAGTATTTT.